This passage covers 29 T cell receptor beta chains from one sample sequenced in a study of T cell responses to AZD1222 COVID-19 vaccine. Sequenced by immunoSEQ multiplex PCR; TCRdb stores in-frame clones only, minus some. The sample lists about 100,000 clones, around 90% occurring once. The specimen comprised peripheral blood, sampled on day 0 of AZD1222 vaccination. The receptors come from an adult in good health.

This chain connects TRBV16 to TRBJ2-1, with D perhaps matching TRBD2 (5 bases). This CDR3 comprises 13 residues. The germline V gene encodes CDR1 KGHSY and CDR2 FQNENV. Trimming took off 4 bases at V and 6 bases at J, with 10 bases between the two ends. The CDR3 DNA reads TGTGCCAGCAGCCCCGAGCGGTTCAATGAGCAGTTCTTC. Its protein product is CASSPERFNEQFF.

This chain connects TRBV6-2 or TRBV6-3 to TRBJ2-4; TRBD1 is a possible D gene (5 bases). Germline V gene sequence: CDR1 MNHEY, CDR2 SVGEGT. This CDR3 contains 16 residues. Trimming stripped 0 bases from V and 9 bases from J, with 18 bases between. The CDR3 bases are TGTGCCAGCAGTTACTCGTTTCTCTTGGGGCAAGTCATTCAGTACTTC. Translating it yields CASSYSFLLGQVIQYF.

V and J are TRBV29-1 and TRBJ2-7; TRBD2 aligns across 11 bases. V was clipped by 4 bases and J by 0 bases; unmatched bases: 8. This CDR3 region has 16 residues. Germline loops: CDR1 SQVTM, CDR2 ANQGSEA. The DNA for the CDR3 is TGCAGCGTTGCGGGGCTAGCGGGAGGCTCCTCCTACGAGCAGTACTTC. Residues: CSVAGLAGGSSYEQYF.

V and J are TRBV11-2 and TRBJ2-1, with a possible D match to TRBD2 (6 bases). V dropped 2 bases and J dropped 9 bases, with 20 bases sitting between them. CDR1 is SGHAT, CDR2 FQNNGV, per germline. The CDR3 totals 16 residues. The CDR3 spells CASSLRWTGELVEQFF. As DNA, the CDR3 is TGTGCCAGCAGCTTAAGGTGGACGGGAGAGTTGGTTGAGCAGTTCTTC. The full variable domain, with the rest looked up from reference TRBV11-2 and TRBJ2-1, is EAGVAQSPRYKIIEKRQSVAFWCNPISGHATLYWYQQILGQGPKLLIQFQNNGVVDDSQLPKDRFSAERLKGVDSTLKIQPAKLEDSAVYLCASSLRWTGELVEQFFGPGTRLTVL.

This chain uses TRBV28 with TRBJ2-7, with a tentative D call TRBD2 (7 bases). The length of the CDR3 is 17 residues. Looked up from germline, CDR1 is MDHEN and CDR2 is SYDVKM. Trimming removed 6 bases from V and 0 bases from J, with 21 bases in between. Written as DNA, the CDR3 is TGTGCCAGCAGAGTAGGGGGGGTGAGTGTGCACTCCTACGAGCAGTACTTC. Translated, it gives CASRVGGVSVHSYEQYF.

This clone is a singleton in its sample. The chain has TRBV19 and TRBJ2-4; no clear D gene. Germline V lookup: CDR1 LNHDA, CDR2 SQIVND (reference sequence). The CDR3 has 15 amino acids. Trimming removed 4 bases at V and 1 base at J, with 11 bases between. The CDR3 reads CASSTLRQAKNIQYF. In nucleotides, the CDR3 is TGTGCCAGTAGTACCCTGCGCCAGGCCAAAAACATTCAGTACTTC.

The chain employs TRBV3-1 (or the pseudogene TRBV3-2) and TRBJ2-7; TRBD1 or TRBD2 may be the D gene (5 bases each). This CDR3 region has 17 residues. From germline, CDR1 is LGHDT and CDR2 YNNKEL (reference sequence). The ends were cut back, 0 bases at V and 1 base at J, with 16 bases in the middle. CDR3 bases: TGTGCCAGCAGCCAAGAACCACCTGGGGGAACTTCCTACGAGCAGTACTTC. Translation gives CASSQEPPGGTSYEQYF.

V and J are TRBV10-1 and TRBJ2-5; TRBD1 is a possible D gene (5 bases). Germline V gene lookup returns CDR1 WNHNN and CDR2 SYGVQD (reference sequence). V was clipped by 4 bases and J by 5 bases, with 17 bases between them. This CDR3 contains 15 residues. The CDR3 bases are TGCGCCAGCAGTGCGTTGAACAGGCCTGGGGAGACCCAGTACTTC. This gives the protein CASSALNRPGETQYF.

The chain uses TRBV20-1 and TRBJ2-7; D gene unclear. This CDR3 contains 13 residues. CDR1 and CDR2 from the germline V gene are DFQATT and SNEGSKA (reference sequence). With 3 bases removed from V and 4 bases from J, the gap between germline ends came to 13 bases. The CDR3 sequence is CSASSRAAYEQYF. The CDR3 DNA is TGCAGTGCTAGTTCCCGAGCTGCGTACGAGCAGTACTTC.

The chain is built from TRBV2 and TRBJ2-1, with D perhaps matching TRBD1 or TRBD2 (5 bases each). V was shortened by 7 bases and J by 6 bases, with 16 bases between the two germline ends. Germline CDR1 SNHLY, CDR2 FYNNEI. This CDR3 has 14 residues. CDR3 DNA: TGTGCCAGCACGAACGGGGCGCAACCCAATGAGCAGTTCTTC. Translating it yields CASTNGAQPNEQFF.

CDR3 sequence reads: CASSVGQRNTEAFF. CDR3 nucleotides: TGTGCCAGCAGCGTAGGACAGAGAAACACTGAAGCTTTCTTT. This sequence joins TRBV9 and TRBJ1-1, with D perhaps matching TRBD1 (5 bases). The V end lost 0 bases, the J end lost 2 bases, and 8 bases lay between the germline ends. This CDR3 is built from 14 residues. Germline V lookup: CDR1 SGDLS, CDR2 YYNGEE.

The chain employs TRBV2 and TRBJ1-2, with D unresolved. The CDR3 consists of 13 residues. The germline gives CDR1 SNHLY, CDR2 FYNNEI. The V and J ends lost 4 bases and 4 bases respectively, with 10 bases between them. The CDR3 reads CASSGGSSYGYTF. The CDR3 region has the DNA TGTGCCAGCAGTGGAGGTAGTTCCTATGGCTACACCTTC.

This clone was recorded only once. The chain is built from TRBV29-1 and TRBJ1-1; a weak D match, TRBD1 (6 bases). The CDR3 has 13 amino acids. V was trimmed by 3 bases and J by 1 base, leaving 9 bases between them. Germline lookup yields CDR1 SQVTM and CDR2 ANQGSEA. The CDR3 is CSVDRTENTEAFF. The CDR3 DNA sequence: TGCAGCGTTGACCGGACAGAGAACACTGAAGCTTTCTTT.

The chain is built from TRBV11-2 and TRBJ2-5; D may be TRBD1 or TRBD2 (5 bases each). V was cut by 0 bases and J by 2 bases, with 13 bases left in between. Germline V CDR1 and CDR2: SGHAT, FQNNGV. This CDR3 has 16 amino acids. The CDR3 is CASSLDPGTAQETQYF. CDR3 nucleotide sequence: TGTGCCAGCAGCTTAGATCCGGGGACGGCACAAGAGACCCAGTACTTC.

The chain couples TRBV28 to TRBJ1-1, with a tentative D call TRBD1 (5 bases). The CDR3 is 14 amino acids. The V and J ends lost 6 bases and 6 bases respectively, with 17 bases between them. Germline CDR1 reads MDHEN; CDR2 reads SYDVKM. The CDR3 region is CASRPFRVVAEAFF. CDR3 coding DNA: TGTGCCAGCAGGCCCTTCAGGGTTGTCGCTGAAGCTTTCTTT. The full variable domain, in which reference TRBV28 and TRBJ1-1 provide the parts outside the CDR3, is DVKVTQSSRYLVKRTGEKVFLECVQDMDHENMFWYRQDPGLGLRLIYFSYDVKMKEKGDIPEGYSVSREKKERFSLILESASTNQTSMYLCASRPFRVVAEAFFGQGTRLTVV.

This chain joins TRBV18 and TRBJ2-7; D is unresolved. Germline lookup yields CDR1 KGHSH and CDR2 LQKENI. The CDR3 extends over 15 amino acids. Trimming took 3 bases from V and 3 from J, leaving 15 bases between them. CDR3 residues: CASSPGSGFSYEQYF. CDR3 nucleotides: TGTGCCAGCTCACCGGGTTCGGGCTTTAGCTACGAGCAGTACTTC.

The table lists this clone with a few counts. The chain couples TRBV4-2 to TRBJ2-7; the match to TRBD2 covers 9 bases. This CDR3 has 17 residues. V lost 0 bases and J lost 2; bases outside the gene matches: 8. Germline V gives CDR1 LGHNA, CDR2 YNFKEQ. The CDR3 spells CASSQDKMAGGPYEQYF. CDR3 DNA sequence: TGTGCCAGCAGCCAAGATAAAATGGCGGGAGGGCCCTACGAGCAGTACTTC.

This clone was seen only a few times. The junction departs from germline at one end; a sequencing error may be responsible. The chain links TRBV5-4 to TRBJ2-6; D not resolved. CDR3 length equals 12 residues. Germline CDR1 reads SGHNT; CDR2 reads YYREEE (reference sequence). CDR3 bases: TGTGCCAGCCGCTTCGAATCCAACGTCCTGACTTTC. Its translation: CASRFESNVLTF.

The CDR3 reads CASKEGRGGELFF. The CDR3 region has the DNA TGTGCCAGCAAGGAGGGACGTGGAGGGGAGCTGTTTTTT. The chain combines TRBV4-2 with TRBJ2-2, with a possible D match to TRBD2 (6 bases). This CDR3 comprises 13 residues. V lost 7 bases to trimming and J lost 8 bases, with 14 bases between them. Looked up from germline, CDR1 is LGHNA and CDR2 is YNFKEQ.

This sequence joins TRBV6-2 or TRBV6-3 and TRBJ2-2; D is unresolved. Trimming removed 2 bases from V and 4 bases from J, with 8 bases in between. Germline assignment: CDR1 MNHEY and CDR2 SVGEGT. The CDR3 is made up of 14 amino acids. The CDR3 sequence is CASSYPGLTGELFF. The CDR3 coding sequence is TGTGCCAGCAGTTACCCGGGCCTCACCGGGGAGCTGTTTTTT.

The CDR3: CATSRAHTGGIGYGYTF. Written as DNA, the CDR3 is TGTGCCACCAGCAGAGCGCATACAGGGGGGATCGGCTATGGCTACACCTTC. V and J are TRBV15 and TRBJ1-2; 8 bases map to TRBD1. The CDR3 totals 17 residues. Trimming took 1 base from V and 4 from J; bases not matched to a gene: 11. Germline CDR1 LNHNV, CDR2 YYDKDF (reference sequence).

The chain uses TRBV7-2 and TRBJ1-4, with no clear D. Trimming left V 5 bases short and J 0 bases short, with 7 bases between. The CDR3 consists of 14 residues. CDR1 is SGHTA, CDR2 FQGNSA, per germline. This CDR3 is CASSPIATNEKLFF. The CDR3 DNA follows: TGTGCCAGCAGCCCCATTGCAACTAATGAAAAACTGTTTTTT.

The rearrangement uses TRBV6-6 and TRBJ1-5, with TRBD1 as a possible D gene (6 bases). V lost 6 bases and J lost 0, with 12 bases in between. Per the germline V gene, CDR1 is MNHNY and CDR2 is SVGAGI (reference sequence). The CDR3 consists of 15 residues. Here the CDR3 DNA reads TGTGCCAGCAGACGCACAGGGTATAGCAATCAGCCCCAGCATTTT. Translation: CASRRTGYSNQPQHF.

The chain couples TRBV5-1 to TRBJ2-7; D remains unclear. The CDR3 runs to 13 residues. The germline V and J ends were trimmed by 5 bases and 0 bases, with 9 bases remaining between them. The V gene's germline CDR1 is SGHRS and CDR2 YFSETQ. Written as DNA, the CDR3 is TGCGCCAGCAGAGCACTAAGCTCCTACGAGCAGTACTTC. Translating gives CASRALSSYEQYF.

The rearrangement links TRBV7-6 to TRBJ2-1, with D tentatively TRBD2 (6 bases). This CDR3 spans 16 amino acids. V dropped 4 bases and J dropped 3 bases, with 16 bases sitting between them. Germline CDR1 is SGHVS and CDR2 is FNYEAQ. CDR3 nucleotide sequence: TGTGCCAGCAGCTCCACTCCGGGAGCTGGCTACAATGAGCAGTTCTTC. Residues: CASSSTPGAGYNEQFF.

CDR3 nucleotide sequence: TGTGCCAGCAAGGGACCGGGAAGAGGAAACACAGATACGCAGTATTTT. It is translated as CASKGPGRGNTDTQYF. The chain links TRBV28 to TRBJ2-3; D may correspond to TRBD1 or TRBD2 (5 bases each). Trimming removed 7 bases from V and 2 bases from J, with 19 bases in between. CDR1 and CDR2 from the germline V gene are MDHEN and SYDVKM. CDR3 length: 16 amino acids.

The count of this clone is one. The chain links TRBV7-2 to TRBJ1-1; D unclear. The CDR3 runs to 13 residues. Trimming removed 0 bases at V and 4 bases at J, with 6 bases between. Germline-derived CDR1 and CDR2 are SGHTA and FQGNSA. The CDR3 sequence: CASSLAEGTEAFF. CDR3 nucleotide sequence: TGTGCCAGCAGCTTAGCGGAGGGCACTGAAGCTTTCTTT.

The chain has TRBV27 and TRBJ1-3; 7 nucleotides align to TRBD1. Germline V gene lookup returns CDR1 MNHEY and CDR2 SMNVEV (reference sequence). The CDR3 runs to 13 residues. J gave up 4 bases and V 6 bases, and 3 bases lay outside the gene matches. Here the CDR3 reads CASRPQGGNTIYF. The DNA for the CDR3 is TGTGCCAGCAGGCCACAGGGGGGAAACACCATATATTTT.

The chain uses TRBV6-5 and TRBJ2-7; D tentatively fits TRBD1 or TRBD2 (5 bases each). Germline CDR1 is MNHEY and CDR2 is SVGAGI. The CDR3 is 15 amino acids. With 6 bases removed from V and 1 base from J, the gap between germline ends came to 16 bases. CDR3: CASSFTGTLSYEQYF. The CDR3 DNA follows: TGTGCCAGCAGCTTCACCGGGACCTTATCCTACGAGCAGTACTTC.